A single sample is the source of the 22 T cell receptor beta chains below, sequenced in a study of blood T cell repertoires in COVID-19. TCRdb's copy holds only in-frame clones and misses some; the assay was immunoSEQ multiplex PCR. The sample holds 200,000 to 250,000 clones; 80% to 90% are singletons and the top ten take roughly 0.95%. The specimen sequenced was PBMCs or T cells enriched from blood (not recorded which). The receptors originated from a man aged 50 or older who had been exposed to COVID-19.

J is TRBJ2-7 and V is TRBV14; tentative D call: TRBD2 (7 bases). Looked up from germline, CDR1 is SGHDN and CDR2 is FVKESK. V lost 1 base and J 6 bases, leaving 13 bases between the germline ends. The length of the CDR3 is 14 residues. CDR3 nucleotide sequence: TGTGCCAGCAGCCAAGCGTACAGGGAGGGCGAGCAGTACTTC. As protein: CASSQAYREGEQYF.

The CDR3 DNA reads TGCGCCAGCAGCTTGGAGGGAGTAGGAGAGACCCAGTACTTC. This gives the protein CASSLEGVGETQYF. The V gene is TRBV5-1, the J gene TRBJ2-5; the D gene is possibly TRBD2 (5 bases). This CDR3 comprises 14 residues. Deletions cut 0 bases from V and 4 bases from J, with 10 bases between. CDR1 is SGHRS and CDR2 is YFSETQ in the germline V gene.

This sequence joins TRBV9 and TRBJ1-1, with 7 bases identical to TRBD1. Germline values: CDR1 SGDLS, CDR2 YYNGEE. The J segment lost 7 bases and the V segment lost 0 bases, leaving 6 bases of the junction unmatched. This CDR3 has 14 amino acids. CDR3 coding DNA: TGTGCCAGCAGCGTAGTGAGGGGGCAGGATGAAGCTTTCTTT. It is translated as CASSVVRGQDEAFF. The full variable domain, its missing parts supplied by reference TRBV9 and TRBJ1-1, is DSGVTQTPKHLITATGQRVTLRCSPRSGDLSVYWYQQSLDQGLQFLIQYYNGEERAKGNILERFSAQQFPDLHSELNLSSLELGDSALYFCASSVVRGQDEAFFGQGTRLTVV.

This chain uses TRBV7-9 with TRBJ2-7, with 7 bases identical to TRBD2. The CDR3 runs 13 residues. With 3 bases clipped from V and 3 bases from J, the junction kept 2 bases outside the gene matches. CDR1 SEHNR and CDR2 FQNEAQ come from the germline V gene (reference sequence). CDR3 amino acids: CASSLAGVYEQYV. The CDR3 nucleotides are TGTGCCAGCAGCTTGGCGGGGGTCTACGAGCAGTACGTC.

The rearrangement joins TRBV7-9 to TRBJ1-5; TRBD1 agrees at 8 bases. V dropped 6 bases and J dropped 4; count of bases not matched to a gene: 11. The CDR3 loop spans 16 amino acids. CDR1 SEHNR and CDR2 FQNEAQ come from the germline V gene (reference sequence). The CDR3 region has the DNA TGTGCCAGCAGTAATTCCGGGACAGGTTGGAATCAGCCCCAGCATTTT. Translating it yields CASSNSGTGWNQPQHF.

CDR3 protein: CASRLASGGNEQFF. The CDR3 bases are TGCGCCAGCAGACTGGCTAGCGGGGGCAATGAGCAGTTCTTC. The chain combines TRBV10-2 with TRBJ2-1, with 10 positions matching TRBD2. This CDR3 contains 14 residues. Germline CDR1 and CDR2: WSHSY and SAAADI. V was clipped by 6 bases and J by 6 bases; unmatched bases: 5.

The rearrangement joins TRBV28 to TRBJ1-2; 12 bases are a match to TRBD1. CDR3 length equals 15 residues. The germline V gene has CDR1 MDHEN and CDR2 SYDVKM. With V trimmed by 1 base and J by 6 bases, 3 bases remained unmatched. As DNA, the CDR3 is TGTGCCAGCAGTTTATTAGGGACAGGGGGCGATGGCTACACCTTC. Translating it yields CASSLLGTGGDGYTF.

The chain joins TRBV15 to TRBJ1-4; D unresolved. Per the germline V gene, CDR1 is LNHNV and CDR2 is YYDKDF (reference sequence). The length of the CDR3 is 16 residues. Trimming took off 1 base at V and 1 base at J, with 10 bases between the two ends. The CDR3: CATSRGTGKTNEKLFF. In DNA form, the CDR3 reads TGTGCCACCAGCAGAGGGACGGGGAAAACTAATGAAAAACTGTTTTTT. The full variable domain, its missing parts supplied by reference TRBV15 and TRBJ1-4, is DAMVIQNPRYQVTQFGKPVTLSCSQTLNHNVMYWYQQKSSQAPKLLFHYYDKDFNNEADTPDNFQSRRPNTSFCFLDIRSPGLGDTAMYLCATSRGTGKTNEKLFFGSGTQLSVL.

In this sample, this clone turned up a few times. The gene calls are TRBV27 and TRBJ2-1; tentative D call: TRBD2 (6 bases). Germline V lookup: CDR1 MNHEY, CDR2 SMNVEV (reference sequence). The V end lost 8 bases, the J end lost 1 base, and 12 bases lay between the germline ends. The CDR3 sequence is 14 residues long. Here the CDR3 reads CASSAGTSYNEQFF. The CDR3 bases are TGTGCCAGCTCAGCGGGTACATCCTACAATGAGCAGTTCTTC.

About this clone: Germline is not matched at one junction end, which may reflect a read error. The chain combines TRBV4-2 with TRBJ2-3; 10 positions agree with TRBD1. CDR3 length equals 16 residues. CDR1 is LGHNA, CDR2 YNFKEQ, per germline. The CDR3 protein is CASTQGGTGDTDTQYF. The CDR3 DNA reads TGTGCCAGCACCCAAGGAGGGACAGGGGATACAGATACGCAGTATTTT.

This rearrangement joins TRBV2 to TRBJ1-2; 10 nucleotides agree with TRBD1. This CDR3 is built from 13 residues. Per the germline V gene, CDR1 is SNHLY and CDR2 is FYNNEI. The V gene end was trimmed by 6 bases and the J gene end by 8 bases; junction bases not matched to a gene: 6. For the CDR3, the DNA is TGTGCCAGCAGCGTTGGACAGGGGGGCGGCTACACCTTC. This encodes CASSVGQGGGYTF.

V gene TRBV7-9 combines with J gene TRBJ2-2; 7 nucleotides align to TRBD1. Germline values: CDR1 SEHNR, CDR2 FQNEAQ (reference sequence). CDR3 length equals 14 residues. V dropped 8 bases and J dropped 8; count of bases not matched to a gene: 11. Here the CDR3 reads CASLDRQGLGELFF. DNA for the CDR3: TGTGCCAGCTTGGATCGACAGGGCCTAGGGGAGCTGTTTTTT.

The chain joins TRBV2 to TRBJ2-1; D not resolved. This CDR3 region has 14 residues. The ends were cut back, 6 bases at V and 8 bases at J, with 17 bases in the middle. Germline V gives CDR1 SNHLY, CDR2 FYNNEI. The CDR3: CASRPGTPSDEQFF. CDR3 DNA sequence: TGTGCCAGCAGGCCGGGTACCCCTTCGGATGAGCAGTTCTTC. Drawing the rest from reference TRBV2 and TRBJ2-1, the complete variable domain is EPEVTQTPSHQVTQMGQEVILRCVPISNHLYFYWYRQILGQKVEFLVSFYNNEISEKSEIFDDQFSVERPDGSNFTLKIRSTKLEDSAMYFCASRPGTPSDEQFFGPGTRLTVL.

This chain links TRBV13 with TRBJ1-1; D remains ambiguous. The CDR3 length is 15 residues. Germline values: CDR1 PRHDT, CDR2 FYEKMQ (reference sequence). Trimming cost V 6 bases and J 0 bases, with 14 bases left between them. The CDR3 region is CASSREGSLNTEAFF. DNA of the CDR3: TGTGCCAGCAGTCGGGAAGGGAGTTTGAACACTGAAGCTTTCTTT. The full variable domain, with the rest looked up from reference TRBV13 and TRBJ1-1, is AAGVIQSPRHLIKEKRETATLKCYPIPRHDTVYWYQQGPGQDPQFLISFYEKMQSDKGSIPDRFSAQQFSDYHSELNMSSLELGDSALYFCASSREGSLNTEAFFGQGTRLTVV.

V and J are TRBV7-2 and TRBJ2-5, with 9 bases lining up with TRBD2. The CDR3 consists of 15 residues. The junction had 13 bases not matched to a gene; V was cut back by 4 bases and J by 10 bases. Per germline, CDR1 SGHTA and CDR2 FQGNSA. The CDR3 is CASSSQRAGGFVQYF. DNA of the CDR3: TGTGCCAGCAGCTCCCAGCGGGCGGGGGGGTTCGTCCAGTACTTC.

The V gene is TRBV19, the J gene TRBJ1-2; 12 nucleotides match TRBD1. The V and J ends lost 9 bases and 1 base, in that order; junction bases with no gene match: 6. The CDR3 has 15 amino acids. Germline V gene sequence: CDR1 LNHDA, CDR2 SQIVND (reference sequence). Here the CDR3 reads CASRGTGGINYGYTF. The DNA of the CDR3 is TGTGCCAGCCGCGGGACAGGGGGCATTAACTATGGCTACACCTTC.

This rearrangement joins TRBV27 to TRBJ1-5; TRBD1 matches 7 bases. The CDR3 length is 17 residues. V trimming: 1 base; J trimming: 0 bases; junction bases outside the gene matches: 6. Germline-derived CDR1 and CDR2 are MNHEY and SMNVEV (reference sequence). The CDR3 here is CASSLFRGNYSNQPQHF. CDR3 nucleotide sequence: TGTGCCAGCAGTTTATTCAGGGGGAATTATAGCAATCAGCCCCAGCATTTT.

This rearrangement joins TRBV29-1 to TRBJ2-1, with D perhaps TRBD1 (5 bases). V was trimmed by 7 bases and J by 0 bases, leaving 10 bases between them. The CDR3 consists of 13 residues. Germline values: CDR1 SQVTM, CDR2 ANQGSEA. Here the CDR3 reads CSGRTSSYNEQFF. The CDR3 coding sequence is TGCAGCGGCAGGACAAGCTCCTACAATGAGCAGTTCTTC.

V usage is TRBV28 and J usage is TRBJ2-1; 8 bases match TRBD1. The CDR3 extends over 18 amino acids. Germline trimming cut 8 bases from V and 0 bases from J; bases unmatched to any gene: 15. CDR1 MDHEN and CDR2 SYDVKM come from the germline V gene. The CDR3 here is CASHGQGLYQSSYNEQFF. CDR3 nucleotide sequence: TGTGCCAGCCACGGACAGGGCCTATATCAAAGCTCCTACAATGAGCAGTTCTTC.

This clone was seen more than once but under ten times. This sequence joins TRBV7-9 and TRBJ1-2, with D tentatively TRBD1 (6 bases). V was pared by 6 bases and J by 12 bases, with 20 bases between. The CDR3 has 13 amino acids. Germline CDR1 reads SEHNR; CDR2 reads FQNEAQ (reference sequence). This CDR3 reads CASSQSTRGLDTF. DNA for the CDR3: TGTGCCAGCAGTCAATCGACCAGGGGCCTAGACACCTTC.

This CDR3 reads CASSTDREIGEQYV. CDR3 sequence (DNA): TGTGCCAGCAGTACTGACAGGGAGATCGGCGAGCAGTACGTC. The chain recombines TRBV28 with TRBJ2-7; TRBD1 aligns across 7 bases. Germline assignment: CDR1 MDHEN and CDR2 SYDVKM. The CDR3 has 14 residues. Trimming cost V 5 bases and J 6 bases; bases outside gene matches: 10.

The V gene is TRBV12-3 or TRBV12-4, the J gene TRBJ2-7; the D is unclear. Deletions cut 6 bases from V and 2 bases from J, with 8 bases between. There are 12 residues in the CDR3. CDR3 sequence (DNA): TGTGCCAGCAGCCATACAACCTACGAGCAGTACTTC. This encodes CASSHTTYEQYF.